This T cell receptor beta chain appears in the sequencing data of a study of blood T cells in healthy people across ages. Study-level results: Diversity estimates from one million T cells were considered underestimates. Older age went with lower TCR beta diversity per million T cells, in a roughly linear way. Researchers report that TCR beta diversity correlated strongly with naive T cell percentage.

In germline, CDR1 is SGHRS, CDR2 YFSETQ. The CDR3 is 15 residues long. V was cut by 1 base and J by 0 bases, with 11 bases left in between. A second PCR of 7 to 11 cycles used a sample-barcoded 5' primer and a J-beta primer mix. TCRdb itself ran the 5' RACE reads through MiXCR, one entry per CDR3 protein. There are under 2,000,000 distinct CDR3 sequences in the sample; roughly 52% occur only once, and approximately 2.1% lies in the top ten. This clonotype was recorded a few times. Its antigen is still unknown. Around 10 milliliters of peripheral blood were drawn from each donor. The sequencing sample was made of blood. The chain employs TRBV5-1 and TRBJ2-7; D is possibly TRBD1 (6 bases). The TCR sequence derives from a middle-aged woman in good health. The CDR3 region has the DNA TGCGCCAGCAGCTTGCGGGACACGAGCTCCTACGAGCAGTACTTC. Its translation is CASSLRDTSSYEQYF.